The rows below give T cell receptor beta chains drawn from one sample of a study of blood T cells in healthy people across ages. One entry per CDR3 protein, called by TCRdb with MiXCR from the 5' RACE reads. The sample yields some 1.4 million distinct CDR3 sequences, approximately 38% seen once. Specimen: blood. The receptors were gathered from a woman aged 18-30 years in good health. CDR3s include the opening cysteine and the closing phenylalanine or tryptophan. A D gene is named only where the DNA matches it firmly. Size is omitted from some rows. Given values are once, few, many or a class for expanded clones.

clone size,D gene,J gene,V gene,CDR3 protein,CDR3 DNA
once,TRBD2,TRBJ2-2,TRBV7-2,CASSLLAGGLATGELFF,TGTGCCAGCAGCCTCTTAGCGGGGGGGCTCGCCACCGGGGAGCTGTTTTTT
few,TRBD1,TRBJ2-3,TRBV6-5,CASRDRVLDTQYF,TGTGCCAGCCGGGACAGGGTATTGGATACGCAGTATTTT
.,.,TRBJ2-1,TRBV6-5,CASSYRDRLVNEQFF,TGTGCCAGCAGTTACCGGGACAGACTAGTGAATGAGCAGTTCTTC
many,.,TRBJ1-2,TRBV7-9,CASTPGSEGVYGYTF,TGTGCCAGCACCCCTGGGTCCGAGGGCGTCTATGGCTACACCTTC
.,TRBD2,TRBJ2-7,TRBV6-5,CASTRTSGGFYDEQYF,TGTGCCAGCACCCGGACTAGCGGGGGGTTTTACGACGAGCAGTACTTC
once,.,TRBJ1-2,TRBV2,CASKERALFYTF,TGTGCCAGCAAAGAAAGGGCCCTATTCTACACCTTC
many,.,TRBJ2-5,TRBV20-1,CSARVGDNRETQYF,TGCAGTGCTAGGGTGGGGGATAATAGGGAGACCCAGTACTTC
.,.,TRBJ2-4,TRBV20-1,CSAREPVLAKNIQYF,TGCAGTGCTAGAGAGCCGGTACTAGCCAAAAACATTCAGTACTTC
.,.,TRBJ2-1,TRBV7-9,CTSSLDVGGQFF,TGTACCAGCAGCTTAGATGTGGGGGGGCAGTTCTTC
.,.,TRBJ2-7,TRBV7-9,CASSFYPNPEQYF,TGTGCCAGCAGCTTTTATCCTAACCCCGAGCAGTACTTC
few,TRBD2,TRBJ2-7,TRBV4-1,CASSLGQRESYEQYF,TGCGCCAGCAGCTTAGGACAGCGGGAGTCCTACGAGCAGTACTTC
.,TRBD1,TRBJ1-1,TRBV3-1,CASSQAGQGAWDTEAFF,TGTGCCAGCAGCCAGGCCGGACAGGGGGCATGGGACACTGAAGCTTTCTTT
.,.,TRBJ2-1,TRBV27,CASQGGGLNEQFF,TGTGCCAGCCAGGGTGGGGGACTCAATGAGCAGTTCTTC
once,TRBD1,TRBJ1-2,TRBV7-2,CASSLDRGPGYGYTF,TGTGCCAGCAGCTTAGACAGGGGGCCGGGCTATGGCTACACCTTC
few,TRBD2,TRBJ2-1,TRBV20-1,CSVLAGVIYNEQFF,TGCAGTGTATTAGCGGGAGTAATCTACAATGAGCAGTTCTTC
few,TRBD1,TRBJ2-5,TRBV6-5,CASGQGALETQYF,TGTGCCAGCGGACAGGGGGCTCTAGAGACCCAGTACTTC
.,.,TRBJ1-5,TRBV20-1,CSAEGQSSNQPQHF,TGCAGTGCAGAAGGACAGTCGAGCAATCAGCCCCAGCATTTT
.,TRBD2,TRBJ2-3,TRBV3-1,CASSQGAGAVNTQYF,TGTGCCAGCAGCCAGGGAGCGGGGGCTGTTAATACGCAGTATTTT
.,.,TRBJ1-2,TRBV7-9,CASSTGQLDYGYTF,TGTGCCAGCAGCACGGGACAACTGGACTATGGCTACACCTTC
.,TRBD2,TRBJ2-7,TRBV5-1,CASSSRWGLDSGEQYF,TGCGCCAGCAGCTCTAGGTGGGGACTAGATTCTGGCGAGCAGTACTTC
few,.,TRBJ2-7,TRBV6-6,CASTSVSYEQYF,TGTGCCAGCACATCTGTCTCCTACGAGCAGTACTTC
.,TRBD2,TRBJ2-7,TRBV20-1,CSAARGLAGEVSSYNEQYF,TGCAGTGCTGCCCGGGGACTAGCGGGAGAAGTCAGCTCCTACAATGAGCAGTACTTC
few,TRBD2,TRBJ2-5,TRBV7-9,CASSFGLADEVQYF,TGTGCCAGCAGCTTTGGACTAGCGGATGAAGTGCAGTACTTC
.,.,TRBJ2-3,TRBV5-1,CASSSDVADTQYF,TGCGCCAGCAGCTCGGACGTCGCAGATACGCAGTATTTT
.,TRBD2,TRBJ2-7,TRBV15,CATSRGSGLAVYSYEQYF,TGTGCCACCAGCAGAGGATCGGGTCTAGCGGTTTACTCCTACGAGCAGTACTTC
.,TRBD2,TRBJ2-3,TRBV7-9,CASSPGTSAADTQYF,TGTGCCAGCAGCCCCGGGACTAGCGCGGCAGATACGCAGTATTTT
.,.,TRBJ1-5,TRBV6-2/TRBV6-3,CASSSSGAGFDQPQHF,.
.,.,TRBJ1-2,TRBV6-1,CASSVAGPDYGYTF,TGTGCCAGCAGTGTGGCAGGCCCGGACTATGGCTACACCTTC
.,.,TRBJ2-4,TRBV3-1,CASSQGEWDGKNIQYF,TGTGCCAGCAGCCAAGGCGAGTGGGATGGCAAAAACATTCAGTACTTC
.,.,TRBJ1-1,TRBV5-6,CASSSPGSWEPNTEAFF,TGTGCCAGCAGCTCCCCAGGGAGTTGGGAGCCGAACACTGAAGCTTTCTTT
.,TRBD1,TRBJ1-2,TRBV12-3/TRBV12-4,CASSTRQGVYDGYTF,TGTGCCAGCAGTACCCGACAGGGCGTATATGATGGCTACACCTTC
.,TRBD1,TRBJ1-2,TRBV20-1,CSAEPQTGGNYGYTF,TGCAGTGCTGAGCCCCAGACAGGGGGCAACTATGGCTACACCTTC
.,TRBD1,TRBJ2-3,TRBV20-1,CSARSLGQGEDTQYF,TGCAGTGCTAGGAGTCTCGGACAGGGTGAGGATACGCAGTATTTT
.,.,TRBJ2-3,TRBV20-1,CSARDQGGLNYRKTDTQYF,TGCAGTGCTAGAGATCAAGGTGGATTAAACTACAGAAAGACAGATACGCAGTATTTT
.,TRBD2,TRBJ2-5,TRBV9,CASSVGLAAKQETQYF,TGTGCCAGCAGCGTCGGACTAGCGGCTAAACAAGAGACCCAGTACTTC
.,.,TRBJ2-1,TRBV30,CAWSADPRPYNEQFF,TGTGCCTGGAGTGCGGACCCTCGGCCCTACAATGAGCAGTTCTTC
few,.,TRBJ2-7,TRBV12-3/TRBV12-4,CASVRDQNSYEQYF,TGTGCCTCTGTCAGGGACCAAAACTCCTACGAGCAGTACTTC
.,.,TRBJ2-4,TRBV5-1,CASSNNGTPTKNIQYF,TGCGCCAGCAGCAACAATGGAACGCCGACCAAAAACATTCAGTACTTC
.,TRBD1,TRBJ1-5,TRBV27,CASSFSGGLGNQPQHF,TGTGCCAGCAGTTTTTCAGGGGGCCTCGGCAATCAGCCCCAGCATTTT
.,TRBD2,TRBJ2-1,TRBV20-1,CSASRPASGNNEQFF,TGCAGTGCTAGCCGACCGGCTAGCGGGAACAATGAGCAGTTCTTC
few,TRBD1,TRBJ1-6,TRBV28,CASSLDRTGGYSPLHF,TGTGCCAGCAGTTTAGACCGGACAGGGGGTTATTCACCCCTCCACTTT
few,.,TRBJ2-7,TRBV20-1,CSARDRRGGTYEQYF,TGCAGTGCTAGAGATAGGAGGGGGGGAACCTACGAGCAGTACTTC
.,TRBD1,TRBJ1-1,TRBV7-2,CASSARGRGTEAFF,TGTGCCAGCAGCGCCAGGGGGCGCGGCACTGAAGCTTTCTTT
.,.,TRBJ2-3,TRBV20-1,CSAILVTSTDTQYF,TGCAGTGCCATCCTCGTTACTAGCACAGATACGCAGTATTTT
.,.,TRBJ1-1,TRBV7-6,CASSRIDPSTEAFF,TGTGCCAGCAGCAGAATTGACCCCTCCACTGAAGCTTTCTTT
.,.,TRBJ1-2,TRBV2,CASRLYDGYTF,TGTGCCAGCAGGCTATATGACGGCTACACCTTC
.,.,TRBJ2-5,TRBV11-2,CASSLAPLGTGETQYF,TGTGCCAGCAGCTTAGCCCCTTTGGGCACCGGAGAGACCCAGTACTTC
few,.,TRBJ1-2,TRBV4-1,CASSQVGAGTYGYTF,TGCGCCAGCAGCCAAGTTGGGGCAGGGACCTATGGCTACACCTTC
.,.,TRBJ2-7,TRBV5-1,CASSLIREGVSEQYF,TGCGCCAGCAGCTTAATAAGGGAGGGGGTCTCCGAGCAGTACTTC
many,TRBD2,TRBJ2-6,TRBV9,CASSVKGLAGSGANVLTF,TGTGCCAGCAGCGTGAAGGGACTAGCGGGGTCTGGGGCCAACGTCCTGACTTTC
few,TRBD2,TRBJ2-3,TRBV6-6,CASSPSGLAGIPDTQYF,TGTGCCAGCAGCCCCTCGGGACTAGCGGGAATCCCCGATACGCAGTATTTT